The following is a T cell receptor (beta chain) sequence with its context. The target antigen is unknown. Germline-derived CDR1 and CDR2 are SGHAT and FQNNGV. The CDR3 is 14 residues long. The ends lost 2 bases at V and 6 bases at J; junction bases unmatched: 2. These data belong to a study of immune evolution from preneoplasia to lung adenocarcinoma. This table comes from immunoSEQ multiplex PCR, and its TCRdb copy is limited to in-frame clones, with some not included. This table has more than 7,500 clones, 75% to 85% appearing once. Two lung cancer pathologists independently confirmed each histologic diagnosis. Study results and limitations: Later-stage lesions seemingly showed higher T cell density and diversity than normal lung. T cell clonality was higher in KRAS-mutant than EGFR-mutant or wild-type nodules.

This TCR derives from a person aged 70 to 85 with lung adenocarcinoma. Sample: FFPE lung adenocarcinoma in situ tissue. This chain connects TRBV11-2 to TRBJ2-7, with 12 positions matching TRBD2. CDR3 amino acids: CASSLLAGGFEQYF. The DNA of the CDR3 is TGTGCCAGCAGCTTACTAGCGGGGGGGTTCGAGCAGTACTTC.